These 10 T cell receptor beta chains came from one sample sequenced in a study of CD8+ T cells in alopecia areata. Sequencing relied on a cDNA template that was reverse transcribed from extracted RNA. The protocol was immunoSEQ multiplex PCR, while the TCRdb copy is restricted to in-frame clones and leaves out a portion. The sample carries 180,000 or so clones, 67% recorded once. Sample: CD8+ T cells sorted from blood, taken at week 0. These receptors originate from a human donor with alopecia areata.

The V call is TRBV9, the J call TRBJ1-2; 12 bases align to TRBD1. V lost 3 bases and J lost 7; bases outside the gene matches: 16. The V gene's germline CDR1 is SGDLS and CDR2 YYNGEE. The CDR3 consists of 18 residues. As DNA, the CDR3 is TGTGCCAGCAGCGCTATATCGGGACAGGGGGCCGGGTTGGGTGGCTACACCTTC. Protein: CASSAISGQGAGLGGYTF.

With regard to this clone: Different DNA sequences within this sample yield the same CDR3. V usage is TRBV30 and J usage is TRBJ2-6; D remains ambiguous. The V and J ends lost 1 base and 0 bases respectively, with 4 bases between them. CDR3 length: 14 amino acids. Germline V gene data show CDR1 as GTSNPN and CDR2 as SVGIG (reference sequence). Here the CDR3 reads CAWSGGSGANVLTF. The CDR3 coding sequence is TGTGCCTGGAGTGGAGGCTCTGGGGCCAACGTCCTGACTTTC. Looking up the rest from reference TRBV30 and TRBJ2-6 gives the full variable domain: SQTIHQWPATLVQPVGSPLSLECTVEGTSNPNLYWYRQAAGRGLQLLFYSVGIGQISSEVPQNLSASRPQDRQFILSSKKLLLSDSGFYLCAWSGGSGANVLTFGAGSRLTVL.

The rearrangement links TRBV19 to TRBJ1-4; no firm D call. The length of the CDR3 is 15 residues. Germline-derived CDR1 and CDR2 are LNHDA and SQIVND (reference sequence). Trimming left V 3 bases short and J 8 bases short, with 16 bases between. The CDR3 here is CASSIFLSPVEKLFF. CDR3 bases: TGTGCCAGTAGTATCTTCCTTTCTCCTGTCGAAAAACTGTTTTTT.

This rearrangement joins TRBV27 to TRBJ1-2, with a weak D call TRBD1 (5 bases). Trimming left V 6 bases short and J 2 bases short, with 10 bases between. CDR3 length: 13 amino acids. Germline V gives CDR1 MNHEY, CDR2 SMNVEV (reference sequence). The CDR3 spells CASSPDNNYGYTF. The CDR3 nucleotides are TGTGCCAGCAGCCCGGACAACAACTATGGCTACACCTTC.

CDR3 DNA: TGCAGCGTCACCGGGACTAGTCATGAGCAGTTCTTC. It codes for CSVTGTSHEQFF. The V call is TRBV29-1, the J call TRBJ2-1, with 8 bases aligning to TRBD2. This CDR3 is built from 12 residues. Trimming removed 6 bases from V and 8 bases from J; junction bases left unmatched: 6. Germline lookup yields CDR1 SQVTM and CDR2 ANQGSEA.

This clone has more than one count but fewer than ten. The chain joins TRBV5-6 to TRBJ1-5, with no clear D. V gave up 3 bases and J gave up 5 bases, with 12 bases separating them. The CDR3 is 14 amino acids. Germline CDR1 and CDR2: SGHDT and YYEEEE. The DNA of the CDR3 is TGTGCCAGCAGCTCCGGATTACCCGATCAGCCCCAGCATTTT. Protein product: CASSSGLPDQPQHF.

DNA of the CDR3: TGCGCCAGCAGCTTGGGCAGGGGAAGGGTTGGCTACACCTTC. The encoded protein is CASSLGRGRVGYTF. The chain couples TRBV5-1 to TRBJ1-2; TRBD1 might be the D (6 bases). The V gene lost 0 bases and the J gene lost 7 bases, with 13 bases spanning the gap. The CDR3 has 14 residues. Germline V CDR1 and CDR2: SGHRS, YFSETQ.

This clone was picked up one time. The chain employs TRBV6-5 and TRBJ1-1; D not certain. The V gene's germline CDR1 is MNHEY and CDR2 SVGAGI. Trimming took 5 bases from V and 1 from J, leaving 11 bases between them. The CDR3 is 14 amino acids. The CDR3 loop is CASSGWTGNTEAFF. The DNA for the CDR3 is TGTGCCAGCAGTGGATGGACTGGGAACACTGAAGCTTTCTTT.

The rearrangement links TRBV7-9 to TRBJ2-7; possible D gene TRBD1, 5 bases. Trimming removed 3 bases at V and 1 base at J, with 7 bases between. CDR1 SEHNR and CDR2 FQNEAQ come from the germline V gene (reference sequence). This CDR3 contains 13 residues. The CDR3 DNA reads TGTGCCAGCAGCTTTCCAGGGTCCTACGAGCAGTACTTC. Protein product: CASSFPGSYEQYF.

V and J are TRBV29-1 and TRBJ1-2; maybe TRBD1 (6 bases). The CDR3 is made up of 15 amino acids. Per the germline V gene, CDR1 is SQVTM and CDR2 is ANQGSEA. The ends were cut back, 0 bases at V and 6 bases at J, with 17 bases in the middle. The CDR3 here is CSVEDLGSRGHGYTF. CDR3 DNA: TGCAGCGTTGAAGATCTTGGCTCCAGGGGTCATGGCTACACCTTC.